One and the same sample provided the 10 T cell receptor beta chains below, sequenced in a study of blood T cells in healthy people across ages. Using a J-beta primer mix together with a sample-barcoded 5' primer, a second PCR was run for roughly 6 to 11 cycles. TCRdb fed the 5' RACE reads into MiXCR, producing one record per CDR3 protein. Among some 880,000 distinct CDR3 sequences listed, about 37% were seen once. Sequenced material: blood. The receptors were sampled from a man aged 18-30 years in good health.

Ten or more counts support this clonotype. The V call is TRBV10-3, the J call TRBJ2-1; 9 positions match TRBD2. Trimming cost V 4 bases and J 6 bases; bases outside gene matches: 4. Looked up from germline, CDR1 is ENHRY and CDR2 is SYGVKD. The CDR3 loop spans 14 amino acids. The CDR3 protein is CAISVAGALNEQFF. Here the CDR3 DNA reads TGTGCCATCAGTGTAGCGGGGGCCCTCAATGAGCAGTTCTTC.

The sample holds a few counts of this clonotype. The rearrangement links TRBV4-1 to TRBJ1-2; no definite D call. Trimming shortened V by 1 base and J by 4 bases, and 13 bases separated the two germline ends. In germline, CDR1 is MGHRA, CDR2 YSYEKL. The CDR3 contains 15 residues. In DNA, the CDR3 is TGCGCCAGCAGCCAAGTTGGTTCACTCGTCTATGGCTACACCTTC. This gives the protein CASSQVGSLVYGYTF.

This rearrangement joins TRBV5-6 to TRBJ2-7; no reliable D call. Trimming stripped 2 bases from V and 4 bases from J, with 16 bases between. The CDR3 has 15 amino acids. Germline V CDR1 and CDR2: SGHDT, YYEEEE. CDR3 sequence (DNA): TGTGCCAGCAGCTTCGGGCCGTCCCCGTTATACGAGCAGTACTTC. Its translation is CASSFGPSPLYEQYF.

This clonotype was detected only a few times. The chain links TRBV20-1 to TRBJ1-1, with TRBD1 matching 7 bases. The CDR3 extends over 17 amino acids. V trimming: 6 bases; J trimming: 1 base; junction bases outside the gene matches: 17. Germline CDR1 is DFQATT and CDR2 is SNEGSKA (reference sequence). The CDR3 nucleotides read TGCAGTGCCCGGGGTATACAGGGGATTTCTACGAACACTGAAGCTTTCTTT. It encodes CSARGIQGISTNTEAFF.

The genes are TRBV6-2 or TRBV6-3 and TRBJ2-3; the D gene is possibly TRBD2 (5 bases). The V end was cut by 7 bases, the J end by 5 bases, with 13 bases between. The CDR3 sequence is 13 residues long. CDR1 and CDR2 (germline): MNHEY, SVGEGT. As DNA, the CDR3 is TGTGCCAGCAAAAGCGGTACTGGAGATACGCAGTATTTT. Translated: CASKSGTGDTQYF.

This clonotype showed up just a few times. The chain carries TRBV12-3 or TRBV12-4 and TRBJ1-2; unclear D gene. The CDR3 sequence is 13 residues long. Trimming took off 6 bases at V and 0 bases at J, with 8 bases between the two ends. CDR3 nucleotides: TGTGCCAGCAGGACTGGAGCTAACTATGGCTACACCTTC. It translates to CASRTGANYGYTF.

To note about this clonotype: This clone may be a read error of a much larger clone one base away. V gene TRBV7-9 combines with J gene TRBJ2-7; 9 nucleotides match TRBD1. V trimming: 3 bases; J trimming: 6 bases; junction bases outside the gene matches: 6. Per the germline V gene, CDR1 is SEHNR and CDR2 is FQNEAQ (reference sequence). The CDR3 sequence is 14 residues long. This chain's CDR3 is CASSFGGQGGEQYF. DNA for the CDR3: TGTGCCAGCAGCTTCGGGGGACAGGGAGGCGAGCAGTACTTC.

The V and J genes are TRBV6-2 or TRBV6-3 and TRBJ2-5, with D possibly being TRBD2 (6 bases). Trimming removed 6 bases from V and 11 bases from J, with 16 bases in between. The germline gives CDR1 MNHEY, CDR2 SVGEGT. The CDR3 runs to 12 residues. Here the CDR3 reads CASRSVPGEQYF. CDR3 bases: TGTGCCAGCAGGAGTGTCCCGGGGGAGCAGTACTTC.

The chain is built from TRBV6-5 and TRBJ1-1; D not resolved. The CDR3 spans 13 residues. Germline-derived CDR1 and CDR2 are MNHEY and SVGAGI. V gave up 4 bases and J gave up 6 bases, with 12 bases separating them. CDR3 bases: TGTGCCAGCAGTTGCCATCACACGGCTGAAGCTTTCTTT. Its protein product is CASSCHHTAEAFF.

The gene calls are TRBV6-2 or TRBV6-3 and TRBJ2-2; no definite D call. The germline V gene has CDR1 MNHEY and CDR2 SVGEGT. CDR3 length: 13 amino acids. The germline V and J ends were trimmed by 6 bases and 6 bases, with 11 bases remaining between them. The CDR3: CASRGAGPGELFF. The CDR3 DNA follows: TGTGCCAGCAGGGGTGCTGGTCCCGGGGAGCTGTTTTTT.